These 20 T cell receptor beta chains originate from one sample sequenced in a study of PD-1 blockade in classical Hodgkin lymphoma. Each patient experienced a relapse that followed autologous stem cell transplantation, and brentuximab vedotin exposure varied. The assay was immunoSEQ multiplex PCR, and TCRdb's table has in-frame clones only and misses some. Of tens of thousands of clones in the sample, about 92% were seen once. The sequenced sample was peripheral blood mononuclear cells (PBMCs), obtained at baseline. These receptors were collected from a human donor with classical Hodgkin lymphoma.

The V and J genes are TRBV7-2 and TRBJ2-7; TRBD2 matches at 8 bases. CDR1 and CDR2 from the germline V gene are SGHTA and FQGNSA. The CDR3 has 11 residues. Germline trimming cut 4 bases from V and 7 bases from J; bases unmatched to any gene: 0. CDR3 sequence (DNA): TGTGCCAGCAGCTCTAGCGGGGAGCAGTACTTC. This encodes CASSSSGEQYF.

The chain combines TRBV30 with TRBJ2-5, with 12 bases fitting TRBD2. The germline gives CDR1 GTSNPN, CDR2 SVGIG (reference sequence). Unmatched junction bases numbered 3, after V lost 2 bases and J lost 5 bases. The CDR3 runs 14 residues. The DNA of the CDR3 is TGTGCCTGGAGTAAGGGGACTAGCGGGGAGACCCAGTACTTC. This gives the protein CAWSKGTSGETQYF. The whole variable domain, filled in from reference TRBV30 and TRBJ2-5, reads SQTIHQWPATLVQPVGSPLSLECTVEGTSNPNLYWYRQAAGRGLQLLFYSVGIGQISSEVPQNLSASRPQDRQFILSSKKLLLSDSGFYLCAWSKGTSGETQYFGPGTRLLVL.

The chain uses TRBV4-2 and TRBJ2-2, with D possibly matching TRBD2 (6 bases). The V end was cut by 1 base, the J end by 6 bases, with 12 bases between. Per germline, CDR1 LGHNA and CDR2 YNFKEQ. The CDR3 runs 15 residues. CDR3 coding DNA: TGTGCCAGCAGCCAAGTAGGGAGGTTTTCCGGGGAGCTGTTTTTT. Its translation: CASSQVGRFSGELFF.

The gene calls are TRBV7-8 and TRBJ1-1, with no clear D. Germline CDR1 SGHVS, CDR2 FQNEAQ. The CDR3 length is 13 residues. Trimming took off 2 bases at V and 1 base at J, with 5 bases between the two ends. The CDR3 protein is CASSLLGNTEAFF. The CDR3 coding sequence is TGTGCCAGCAGCTTATTAGGGAACACTGAAGCTTTCTTT.

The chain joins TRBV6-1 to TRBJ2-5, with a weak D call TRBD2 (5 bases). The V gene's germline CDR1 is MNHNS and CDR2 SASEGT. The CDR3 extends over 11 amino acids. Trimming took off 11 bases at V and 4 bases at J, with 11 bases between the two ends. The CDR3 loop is CASEGRETQYF. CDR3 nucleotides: TGTGCCTCTGAGGGCCGAGAGACCCAGTACTTC.

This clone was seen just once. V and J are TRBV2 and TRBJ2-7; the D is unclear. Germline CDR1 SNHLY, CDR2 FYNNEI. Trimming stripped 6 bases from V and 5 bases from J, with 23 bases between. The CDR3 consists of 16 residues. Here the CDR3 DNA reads TGTGCCAGCAGGGACCGCCTAATGGTCCCCCGGGACGAGCAGTACTTC. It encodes CASRDRLMVPRDEQYF.

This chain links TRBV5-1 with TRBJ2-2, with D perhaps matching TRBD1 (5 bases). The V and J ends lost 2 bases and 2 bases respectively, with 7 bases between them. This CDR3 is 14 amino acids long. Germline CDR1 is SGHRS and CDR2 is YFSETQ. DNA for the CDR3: TGCGCCAGCAGCTTACAGGCAAACACCGGGGAGCTGTTTTTT. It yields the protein CASSLQANTGELFF.

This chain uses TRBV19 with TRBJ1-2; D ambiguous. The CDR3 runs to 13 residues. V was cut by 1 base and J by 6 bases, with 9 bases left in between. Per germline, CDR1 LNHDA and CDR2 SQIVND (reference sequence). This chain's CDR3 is CASSIVPGNGYTF. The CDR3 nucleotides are TGTGCCAGTAGTATAGTACCGGGGAATGGCTACACCTTC.

The CDR3 region is CASSLGGGGTEAFF. CDR3 nucleotide sequence: TGTGCCAGCAGCCTCGGTGGAGGGGGCACTGAAGCTTTCTTT. The chain combines TRBV5-6 with TRBJ1-1; D might be TRBD1 (6 bases). The CDR3 consists of 14 residues. Germline V gene sequence: CDR1 SGHDT, CDR2 YYEEEE. Trimming took off 4 bases at V and 4 bases at J, with 14 bases between the two ends.

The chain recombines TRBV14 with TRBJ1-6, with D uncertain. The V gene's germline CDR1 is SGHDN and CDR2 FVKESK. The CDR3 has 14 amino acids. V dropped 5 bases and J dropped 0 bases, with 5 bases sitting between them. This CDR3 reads CASSLGSYNSPLHF. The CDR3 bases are TGTGCCAGCAGCTTGGGCTCCTATAATTCACCCCTCCACTTT.

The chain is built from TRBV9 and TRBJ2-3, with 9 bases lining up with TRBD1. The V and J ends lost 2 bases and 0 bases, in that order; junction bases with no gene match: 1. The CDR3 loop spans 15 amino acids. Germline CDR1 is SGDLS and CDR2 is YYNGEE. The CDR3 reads CASSVGTGSTDTQYF. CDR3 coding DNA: TGTGCCAGCAGCGTCGGGACAGGGAGCACAGATACGCAGTATTTT.

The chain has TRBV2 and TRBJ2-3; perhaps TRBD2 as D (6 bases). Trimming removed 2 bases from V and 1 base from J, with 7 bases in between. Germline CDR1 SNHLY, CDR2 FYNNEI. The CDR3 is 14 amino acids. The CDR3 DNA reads TGTGCCAGCAGTGAAATAGCGGGCACAGATACGCAGTATTTT. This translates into CASSEIAGTDTQYF.

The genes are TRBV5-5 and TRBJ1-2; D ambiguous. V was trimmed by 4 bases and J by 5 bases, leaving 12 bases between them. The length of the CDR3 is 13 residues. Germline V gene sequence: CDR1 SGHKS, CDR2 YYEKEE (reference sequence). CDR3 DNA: TGTGCCAGCAGCCCTGACGGAACTTATGGCTACACCTTC. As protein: CASSPDGTYGYTF.

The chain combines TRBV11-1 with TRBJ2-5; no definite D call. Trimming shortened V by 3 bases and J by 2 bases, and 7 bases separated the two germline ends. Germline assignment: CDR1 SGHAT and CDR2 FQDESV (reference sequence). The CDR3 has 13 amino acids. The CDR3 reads CASSFWEQETQYF. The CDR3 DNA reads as TGTGCCAGCAGCTTCTGGGAACAAGAGACCCAGTACTTC. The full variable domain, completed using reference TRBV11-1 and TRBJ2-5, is EAEVAQSPRYKITEKSQAVAFWCDPISGHATLYWYRQILGQGPELLVQFQDESVVDDSQLPKDRFSAERLKGVDSTLKIQPAELGDSAMYLCASSFWEQETQYFGPGTRLLVL.

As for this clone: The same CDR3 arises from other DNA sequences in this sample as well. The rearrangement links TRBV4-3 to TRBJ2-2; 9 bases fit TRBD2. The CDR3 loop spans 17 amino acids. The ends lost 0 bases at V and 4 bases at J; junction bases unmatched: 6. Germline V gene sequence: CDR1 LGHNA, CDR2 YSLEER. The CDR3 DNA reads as TGCGCCAGCAGCCAAGAATCGGGACTAGCTGGCACCGGGGAGCTGTTTTTT. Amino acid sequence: CASSQESGLAGTGELFF.

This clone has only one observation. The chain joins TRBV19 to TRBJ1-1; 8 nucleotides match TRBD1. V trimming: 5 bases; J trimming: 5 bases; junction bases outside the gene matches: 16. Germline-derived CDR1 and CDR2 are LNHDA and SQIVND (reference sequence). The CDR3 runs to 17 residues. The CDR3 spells CASSPQTGDKLRTEAFF. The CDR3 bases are TGTGCCAGTAGTCCCCAGACAGGGGACAAACTTCGAACTGAAGCTTTCTTT.

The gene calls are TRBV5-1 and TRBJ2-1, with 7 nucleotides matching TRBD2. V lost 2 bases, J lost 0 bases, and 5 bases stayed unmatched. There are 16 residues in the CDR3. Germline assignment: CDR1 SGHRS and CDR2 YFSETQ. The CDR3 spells CASSFRGRDSYNEQFF. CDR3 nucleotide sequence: TGCGCCAGCAGCTTCCGTGGGAGGGACTCCTACAATGAGCAGTTCTTC.

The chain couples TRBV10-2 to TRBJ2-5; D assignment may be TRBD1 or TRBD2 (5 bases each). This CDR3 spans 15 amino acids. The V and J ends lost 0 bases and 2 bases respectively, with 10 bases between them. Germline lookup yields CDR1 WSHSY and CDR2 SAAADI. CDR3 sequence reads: CASSESRGVQETQYF. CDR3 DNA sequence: TGCGCCAGCAGTGAGTCGAGAGGGGTTCAAGAGACCCAGTACTTC.

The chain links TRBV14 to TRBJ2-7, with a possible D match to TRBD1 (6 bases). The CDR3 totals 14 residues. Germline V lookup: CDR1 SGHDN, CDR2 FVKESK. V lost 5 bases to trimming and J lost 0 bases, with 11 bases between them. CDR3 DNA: TGTGCCAGCAGCGGAACAGGGAGCTCCTACGAGCAGTACTTC. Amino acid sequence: CASSGTGSSYEQYF. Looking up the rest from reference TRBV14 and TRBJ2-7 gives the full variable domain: EAGVTQFPSHSVIEKGQTVTLRCDPISGHDNLYWYRRVMGKEIKFLLHFVKESKQDESGMPNNRFLAERTGGTYSTLKVQPAELEDSGVYFCASSGTGSSYEQYFGPGTRLTVT.

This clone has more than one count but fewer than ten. The CDR3 is CASSSLPGTYEQYF. CDR3 in DNA: TGTGCCAGCAGTTCCCTCCCGGGGACCTACGAGCAGTACTTC. This sequence joins TRBV28 and TRBJ2-7; D might be TRBD2 (5 bases). This CDR3 has 14 residues. V was pared by 4 bases and J by 2 bases, with 12 bases between. CDR1 and CDR2 from the germline V gene are MDHEN and SYDVKM.